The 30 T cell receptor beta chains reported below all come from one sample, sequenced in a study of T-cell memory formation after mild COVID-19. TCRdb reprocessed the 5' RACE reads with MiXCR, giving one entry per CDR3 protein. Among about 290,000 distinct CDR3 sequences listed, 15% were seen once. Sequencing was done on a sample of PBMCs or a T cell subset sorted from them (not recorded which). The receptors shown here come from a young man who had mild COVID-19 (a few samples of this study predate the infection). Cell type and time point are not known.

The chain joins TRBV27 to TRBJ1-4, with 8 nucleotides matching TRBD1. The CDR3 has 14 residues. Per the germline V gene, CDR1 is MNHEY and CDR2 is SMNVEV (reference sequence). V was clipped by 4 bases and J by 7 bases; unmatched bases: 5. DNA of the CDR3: TGTGCCAGCAGTTCGGTGACAGGGGCTGAAAAACTGTTTTTT. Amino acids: CASSSVTGAEKLFF.

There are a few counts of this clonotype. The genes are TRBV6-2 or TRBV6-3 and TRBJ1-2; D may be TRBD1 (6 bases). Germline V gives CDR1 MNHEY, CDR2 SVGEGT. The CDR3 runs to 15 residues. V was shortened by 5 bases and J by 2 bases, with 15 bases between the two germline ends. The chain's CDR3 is CASSDTQDRNYGYTF. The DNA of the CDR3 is TGTGCCAGCAGTGACACTCAGGACAGAAACTATGGCTACACCTTC.

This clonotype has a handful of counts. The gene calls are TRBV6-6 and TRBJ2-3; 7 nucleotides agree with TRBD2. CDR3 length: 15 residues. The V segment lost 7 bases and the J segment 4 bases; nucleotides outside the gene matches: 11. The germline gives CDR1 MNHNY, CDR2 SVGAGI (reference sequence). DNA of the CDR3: TGTGCCAGCACCCCGGGGGGTAATTCCCCAGATACGCAGTATTTT. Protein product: CASTPGGNSPDTQYF.

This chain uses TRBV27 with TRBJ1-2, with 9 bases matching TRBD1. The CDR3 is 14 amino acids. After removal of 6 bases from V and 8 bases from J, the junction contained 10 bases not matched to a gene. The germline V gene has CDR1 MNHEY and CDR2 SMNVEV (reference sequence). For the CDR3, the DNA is TGTGCCAGCAGCCGCGGACAGGGGAGTAGAGGCTACACCTTC. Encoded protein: CASSRGQGSRGYTF.

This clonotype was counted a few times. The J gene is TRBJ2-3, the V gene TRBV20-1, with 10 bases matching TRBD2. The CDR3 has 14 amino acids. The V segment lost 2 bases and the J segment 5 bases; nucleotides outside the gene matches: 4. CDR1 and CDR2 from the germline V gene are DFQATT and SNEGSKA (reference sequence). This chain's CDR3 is CSARLAGVIDTQYF. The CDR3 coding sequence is TGCAGTGCTAGACTAGCGGGGGTCATAGATACGCAGTATTTT.

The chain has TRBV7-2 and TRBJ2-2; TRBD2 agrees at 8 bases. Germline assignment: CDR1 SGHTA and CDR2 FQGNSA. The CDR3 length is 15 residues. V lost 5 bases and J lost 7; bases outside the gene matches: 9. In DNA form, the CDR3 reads TGTGCCAGCAGCCCTACCACGGGGGGGGGCGGGGAGCTGTTTTTT. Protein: CASSPTTGGGGELFF.

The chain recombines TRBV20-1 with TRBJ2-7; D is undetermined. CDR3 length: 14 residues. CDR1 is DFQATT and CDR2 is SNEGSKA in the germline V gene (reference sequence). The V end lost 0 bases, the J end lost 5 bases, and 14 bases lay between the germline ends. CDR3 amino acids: CSARESSRADEQYV. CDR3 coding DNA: TGCAGTGCTAGAGAATCGTCAAGGGCAGACGAGCAGTACGTC.

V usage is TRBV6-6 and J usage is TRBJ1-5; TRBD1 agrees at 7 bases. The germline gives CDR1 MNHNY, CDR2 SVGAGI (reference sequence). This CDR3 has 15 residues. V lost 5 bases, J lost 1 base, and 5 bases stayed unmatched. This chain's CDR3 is CASSRQGGSNQPQHF. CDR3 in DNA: TGTGCCAGCAGTAGACAGGGTGGGAGCAATCAGCCCCAGCATTTT.

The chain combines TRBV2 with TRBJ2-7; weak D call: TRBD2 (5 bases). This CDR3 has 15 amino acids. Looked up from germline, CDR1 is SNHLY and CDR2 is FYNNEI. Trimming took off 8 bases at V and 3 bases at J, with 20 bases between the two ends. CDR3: CASLHFPGSDYEQYF. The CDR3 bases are TGTGCCAGCCTGCATTTCCCGGGGTCCGACTACGAGCAGTACTTC.

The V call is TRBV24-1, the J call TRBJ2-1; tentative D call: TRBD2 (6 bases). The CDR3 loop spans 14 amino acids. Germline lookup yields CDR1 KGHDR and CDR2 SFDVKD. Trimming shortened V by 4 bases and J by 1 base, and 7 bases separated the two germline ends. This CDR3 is CATSDLASYNEQFF. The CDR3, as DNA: TGTGCCACCAGTGACCTAGCGTCCTACAATGAGCAGTTCTTC.

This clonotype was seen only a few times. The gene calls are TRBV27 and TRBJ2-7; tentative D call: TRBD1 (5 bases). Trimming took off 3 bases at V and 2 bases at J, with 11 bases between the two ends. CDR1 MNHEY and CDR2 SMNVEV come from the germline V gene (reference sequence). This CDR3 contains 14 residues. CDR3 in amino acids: CASSFQGFAYEQYF. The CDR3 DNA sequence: TGTGCCAGCAGTTTCCAGGGATTCGCCTACGAGCAGTACTTC.

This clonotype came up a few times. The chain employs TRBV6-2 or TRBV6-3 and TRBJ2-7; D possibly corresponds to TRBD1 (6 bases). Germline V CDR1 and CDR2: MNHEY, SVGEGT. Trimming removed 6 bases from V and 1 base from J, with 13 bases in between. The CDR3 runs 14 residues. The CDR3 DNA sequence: TGTGCCAGCAGGCCCACGGGACAATCCTACGAGCAGTACGTC. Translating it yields CASRPTGQSYEQYV.

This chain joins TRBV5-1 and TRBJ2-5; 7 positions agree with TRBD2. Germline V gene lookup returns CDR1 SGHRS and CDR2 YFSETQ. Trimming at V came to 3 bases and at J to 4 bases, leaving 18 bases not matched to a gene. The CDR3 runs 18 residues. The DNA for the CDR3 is TGCGCCAGCAGCTCTCGACTAGCTGGTATGGTCAAGCTAGAGACCCAGTACTTC. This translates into CASSSRLAGMVKLETQYF.

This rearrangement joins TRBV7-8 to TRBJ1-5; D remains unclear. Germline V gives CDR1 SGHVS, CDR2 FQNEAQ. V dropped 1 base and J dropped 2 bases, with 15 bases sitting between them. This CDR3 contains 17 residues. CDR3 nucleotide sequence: TGTGCCAGCAGCTTAGGGCGGTTTACACGAGGCAATCAGCCCCAGCATTTT. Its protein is CASSLGRFTRGNQPQHF.

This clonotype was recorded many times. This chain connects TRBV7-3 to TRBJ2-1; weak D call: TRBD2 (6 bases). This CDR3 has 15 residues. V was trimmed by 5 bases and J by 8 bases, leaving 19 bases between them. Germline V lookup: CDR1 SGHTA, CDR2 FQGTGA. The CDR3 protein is CASSPSRDSIDEQFF. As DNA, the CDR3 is TGTGCCAGCAGCCCTAGCCGGGACTCAATCGATGAGCAGTTCTTC.

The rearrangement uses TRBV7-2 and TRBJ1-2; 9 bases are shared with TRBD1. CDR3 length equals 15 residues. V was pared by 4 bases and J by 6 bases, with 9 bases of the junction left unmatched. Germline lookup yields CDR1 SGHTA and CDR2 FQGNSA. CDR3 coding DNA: TGTGCCAGCAGCTCGGCCGGGACAGGGATCCATGGCTACACCTTC. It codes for CASSSAGTGIHGYTF.

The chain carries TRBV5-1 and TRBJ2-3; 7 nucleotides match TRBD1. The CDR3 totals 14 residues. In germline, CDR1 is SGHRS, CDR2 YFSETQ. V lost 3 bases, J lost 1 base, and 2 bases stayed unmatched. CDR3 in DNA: TGCGCCAGCAGCTGGGACAGCCGCACAGATACGCAGTATTTT. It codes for CASSWDSRTDTQYF.

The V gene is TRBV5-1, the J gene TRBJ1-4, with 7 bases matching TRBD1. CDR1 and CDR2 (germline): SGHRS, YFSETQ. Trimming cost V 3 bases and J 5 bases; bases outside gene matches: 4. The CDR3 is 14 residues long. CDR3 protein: CASSSGTANEKLFF. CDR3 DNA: TGCGCCAGCAGCTCCGGGACAGCGAATGAAAAACTGTTTTTT.

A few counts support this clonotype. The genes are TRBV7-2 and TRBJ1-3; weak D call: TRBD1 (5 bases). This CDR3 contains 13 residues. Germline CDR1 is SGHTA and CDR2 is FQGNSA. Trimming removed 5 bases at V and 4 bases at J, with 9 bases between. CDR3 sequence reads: CASSVGVGNTIYF. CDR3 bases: TGTGCCAGCAGCGTAGGGGTGGGAAACACCATATATTTT.

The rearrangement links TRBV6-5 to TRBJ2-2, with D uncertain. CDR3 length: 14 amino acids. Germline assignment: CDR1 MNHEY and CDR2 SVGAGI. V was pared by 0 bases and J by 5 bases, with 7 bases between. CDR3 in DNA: TGTGCCAGCAGTTACTCGACATTAACCGGGGAGCTGTTTTTT. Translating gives CASSYSTLTGELFF.

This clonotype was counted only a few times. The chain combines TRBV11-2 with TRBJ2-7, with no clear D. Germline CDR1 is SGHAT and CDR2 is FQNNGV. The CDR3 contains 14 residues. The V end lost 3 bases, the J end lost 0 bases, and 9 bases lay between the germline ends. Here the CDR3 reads CASSFPVSSYEQYF. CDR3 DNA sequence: TGTGCCAGCAGCTTCCCGGTGAGCTCCTACGAGCAGTACTTC.

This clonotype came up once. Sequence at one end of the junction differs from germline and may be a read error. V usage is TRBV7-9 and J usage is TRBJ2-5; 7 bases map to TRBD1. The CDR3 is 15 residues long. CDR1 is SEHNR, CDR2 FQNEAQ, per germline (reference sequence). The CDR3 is CASRPKGTVQETQYF. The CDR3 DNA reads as TGTGCCAGCAGGCCGAAAGGGACAGTCCAAGAGACACAGTACTTC. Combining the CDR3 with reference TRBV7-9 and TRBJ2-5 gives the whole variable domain DTGVSQNPRHKITKRGQNVTFRCDPISEHNRLYWYRQTLGQGPEFLTYFQNEAQLEKSRLLSDRFSAERPKGSFSTLEIQRTEQGDSAMYLCASRPKGTVQETQYFGPGTRLLVL.

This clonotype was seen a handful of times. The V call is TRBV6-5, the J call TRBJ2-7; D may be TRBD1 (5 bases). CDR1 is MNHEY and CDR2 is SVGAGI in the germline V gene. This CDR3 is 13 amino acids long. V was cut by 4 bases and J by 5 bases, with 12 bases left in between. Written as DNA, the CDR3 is TGTGCCAGCAGTTTCAGGGCGTCCCACGAGCAGTACTTC. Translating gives CASSFRASHEQYF.

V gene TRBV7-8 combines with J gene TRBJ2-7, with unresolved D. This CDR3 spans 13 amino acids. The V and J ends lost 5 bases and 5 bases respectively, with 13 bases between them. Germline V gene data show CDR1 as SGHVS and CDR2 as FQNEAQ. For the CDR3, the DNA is TGTGCCAGCAGCACGTCAGGTCACGACGAGCAGTACTTC. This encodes CASSTSGHDEQYF.

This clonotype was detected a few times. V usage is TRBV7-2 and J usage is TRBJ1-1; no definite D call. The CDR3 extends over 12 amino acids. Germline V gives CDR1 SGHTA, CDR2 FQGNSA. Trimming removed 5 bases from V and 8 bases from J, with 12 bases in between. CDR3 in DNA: TGTGCCAGCAGCCGTGGGTATTCCGAAGCTTTCTTT. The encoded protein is CASSRGYSEAFF.

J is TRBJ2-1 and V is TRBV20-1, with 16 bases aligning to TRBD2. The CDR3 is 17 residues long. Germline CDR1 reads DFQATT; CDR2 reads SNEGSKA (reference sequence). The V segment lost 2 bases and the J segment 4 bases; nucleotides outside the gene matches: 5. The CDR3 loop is CSARPGTSGGVYNEQFF. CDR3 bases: TGCAGTGCTAGACCTGGGACTAGCGGGGGGGTTTACAATGAGCAGTTCTTC.

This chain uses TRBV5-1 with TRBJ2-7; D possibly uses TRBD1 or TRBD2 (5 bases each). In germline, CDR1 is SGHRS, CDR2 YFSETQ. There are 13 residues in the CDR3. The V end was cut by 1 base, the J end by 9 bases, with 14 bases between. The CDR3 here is CASSLSGRSSQYF. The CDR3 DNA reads TGCGCCAGCAGCTTGTCGGGACGGTCGTCGCAGTACTTC.

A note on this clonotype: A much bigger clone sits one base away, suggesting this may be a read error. The CDR3 is CASSQGGKQPQHF. CDR3 nucleotide sequence: TGCGCCAGCAGCCAAGGGGGCAAACAGCCCCAGCATTTT. The chain couples TRBV4-3 to TRBJ1-5; D possibly corresponds to TRBD1 (5 bases). The CDR3 covers 13 residues. Per germline, CDR1 LGHNA and CDR2 YSLEER.

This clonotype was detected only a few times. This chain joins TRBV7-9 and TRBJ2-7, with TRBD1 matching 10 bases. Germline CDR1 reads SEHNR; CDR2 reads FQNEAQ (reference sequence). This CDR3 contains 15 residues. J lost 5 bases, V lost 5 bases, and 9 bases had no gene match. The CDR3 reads CASSHPGQGFHEQYF. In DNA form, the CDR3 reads TGTGCCAGCAGCCATCCGGGACAGGGGTTCCACGAGCAGTACTTC.

CDR3 region: CASSFSTGYNEKLFF. In nucleotides, the CDR3 is TGTGCCAGCAGCTTCTCAACAGGGTATAATGAAAAACTGTTTTTT. The J gene is TRBJ1-4, the V gene TRBV7-9, with a tentative D call TRBD1 (6 bases). V was pared by 3 bases and J by 4 bases, with 12 bases between. Germline V lookup: CDR1 SEHNR, CDR2 FQNEAQ (reference sequence). The CDR3 has 15 residues.